The 21 T cell receptor beta chains in this list originate from one sample, sequenced in a study of shared clonotypes between healthy human individuals. Clones were sequenced by immunoSEQ multiplex PCR, and TCRdb holds only the in-frame ones, with some missing. Of 900,000 to 1,200,000 clones in the sample, about 84% were seen once. The sequencing input was memory CD4+ T cells from PBMCs. Subset specified: CD45RA-negative fraction. The receptors were gathered from a young man in good health. Some clones in this sample may be carry-over from other donors' samples.

The V call is TRBV5-4, the J call TRBJ2-1; TRBD2 matches at 7 bases. Trimming removed 2 bases from V and 6 bases from J; junction bases left unmatched: 5. This CDR3 has 14 residues. Germline CDR1 reads SGHNT; CDR2 reads YYREEE (reference sequence). The CDR3: CASSLEGGLNEQFF. DNA for the CDR3: TGTGCCAGCAGCTTAGAGGGAGGGCTCAATGAGCAGTTCTTC.

The chain carries TRBV5-1 and TRBJ2-2; TRBD1 matches at 8 bases. This CDR3 spans 16 amino acids. V lost 2 bases, J lost 3 bases, and 6 bases stayed unmatched. CDR1 is SGHRS, CDR2 YFSETQ, per germline. CDR3 nucleotide sequence: TGCGCCAGCAGCTTTGCAGGGGGCGCGGACACCGGGGAGCTGTTTTTT. Its protein product is CASSFAGGADTGELFF.

V usage is TRBV18 and J usage is TRBJ1-2; 9 positions agree with TRBD1. This CDR3 comprises 15 residues. V was clipped by 0 bases and J by 4 bases; unmatched bases: 3. Germline V CDR1 and CDR2: KGHSH, LQKENI. The CDR3, as DNA: TGTGCCAGCTCACCACCGGGACAGGGACCCTATGGCTACACCTTC. As protein: CASSPPGQGPYGYTF.

This chain connects TRBV5-1 to TRBJ2-7; 10 nucleotides line up with TRBD2. Germline V gene sequence: CDR1 SGHRS, CDR2 YFSETQ. This CDR3 spans 14 amino acids. The V and J ends lost 4 bases and 3 bases, in that order; junction bases with no gene match: 4. The CDR3 region has the DNA TGCGCCAGCAGCGGCACTAGCGGGATCTACGAGCAGTACTTC. Translating it yields CASSGTSGIYEQYF.

The gene calls are TRBV5-4 and TRBJ1-2, with D perhaps matching TRBD1 (5 bases). CDR3 length: 15 residues. CDR1 is SGHNT, CDR2 YYREEE, per germline (reference sequence). V was clipped by 3 bases and J by 4 bases, with 16 bases between them. CDR3 protein: CASSSGTGTLYGYTF. In nucleotides, the CDR3 is TGTGCCAGCAGCTCTGGAACCGGGACCCTCTATGGCTACACCTTC.

This rearrangement joins TRBV6-5 to TRBJ1-4; no firm D call. CDR3 length equals 14 residues. Germline values: CDR1 MNHEY, CDR2 SVGAGI. The V and J ends lost 5 bases and 0 bases respectively, with 7 bases between them. The CDR3 coding sequence is TGTGCCAGCAGTCCGACATCAACTAATGAAAAACTGTTTTTT. Amino acid sequence: CASSPTSTNEKLFF.

The rearrangement links TRBV2 to TRBJ2-1; D gene uncertain. The CDR3 runs to 16 residues. V lost 2 bases and J lost 0, with 11 bases in between. Germline V gene data show CDR1 as SNHLY and CDR2 as FYNNEI. The DNA of the CDR3 is TGTGCCAGCAGTGAATCGATGGGGTTCTCCTACAATGAGCAGTTCTTC. This sequence encodes CASSESMGFSYNEQFF.

The chain recombines TRBV28 with TRBJ1-5; D unresolved. V lost 5 bases and J lost 3, with 8 bases in between. The CDR3 covers 13 residues. Germline V gene data show CDR1 as MDHEN and CDR2 as SYDVKM. CDR3 region: CASSPGYNQPQHF. The CDR3 nucleotides are TGTGCCAGCAGTCCAGGCTACAATCAGCCCCAGCATTTT.

The gene calls are TRBV4-1 and TRBJ2-7; 7 bases are shared with TRBD1. CDR3 length equals 17 residues. Germline loops: CDR1 MGHRA, CDR2 YSYEKL. With V trimmed by 0 bases and J by 2 bases, 10 bases remained unmatched. The CDR3 here is CASSQDWDSQVPYEQYF. The CDR3 DNA follows: TGCGCCAGCAGCCAAGATTGGGACAGCCAGGTCCCCTACGAGCAGTACTTC.

The J gene is TRBJ1-1, the V gene TRBV29-1; D uncertain. CDR3 length: 12 amino acids. CDR1 SQVTM and CDR2 ANQGSEA come from the germline V gene. V lost 1 base and J 0 bases, leaving 3 bases between the germline ends. The CDR3 DNA follows: TGCAGCGTTGAAGGGTTGAACACTGAAGCTTTCTTT. Its protein product is CSVEGLNTEAFF. Variable domain in full (rest from reference TRBV29-1 and TRBJ1-1): SAVISQKPSRDICQRGTSLTIQCQVDSQVTMMFWYRQQPGQSLTLIATANQGSEATYESGFVIDKFPISRPNLTFSTLTVSNMSPEDSSIYLCSVEGLNTEAFFGQGTRLTVV.

The chain links TRBV28 to TRBJ1-1; possibly TRBD1 for D (5 bases). The V end lost 4 bases, the J end lost 6 bases, and 9 bases lay between the germline ends. This CDR3 region has 12 residues. Per germline, CDR1 MDHEN and CDR2 SYDVKM. CDR3 amino acids: CASSWAGPEAFF. The CDR3 DNA follows: TGTGCCAGCAGTTGGGCAGGGCCTGAAGCTTTCTTT. The entire variable domain, with the rest obtained from reference TRBV28 and TRBJ1-1, is as follows: DVKVTQSSRYLVKRTGEKVFLECVQDMDHENMFWYRQDPGLGLRLIYFSYDVKMKEKGDIPEGYSVSREKKERFSLILESASTNQTSMYLCASSWAGPEAFFGQGTRLTVV.

This clone was seen a few times. The CDR3 region has the DNA TGTGCCAGCGGGGGGGAAGCCAACACTGAAGCTTTCTTT. This sequence encodes CASGGEANTEAFF. The genes are TRBV7-3 and TRBJ1-1; the D gene is possibly TRBD1 (5 bases). The CDR3 totals 13 residues. Per the germline V gene, CDR1 is SGHTA and CDR2 is FQGTGA. With 8 bases removed from V and 2 bases from J, the gap between germline ends came to 12 bases.

This chain links TRBV14 with TRBJ1-4, with a tentative D call TRBD1 (5 bases). The CDR3 consists of 16 residues. Germline CDR1 and CDR2: SGHDN and FVKESK. Deletions cut 1 base from V and 8 bases from J, with 17 bases between. The CDR3 DNA reads as TGTGCCAGCAGCCAAGTGGGCACAGGTTTTCGAGAAAAACTGTTTTTT. It specifies CASSQVGTGFREKLFF.

In regard to this clone: This probably arose from a read error, given a far larger clone one base away. This sample includes further DNA sequences coding for the same CDR3. The chain has TRBV7-6 and TRBJ1-1; D unclear. The ends were cut back, 1 base at V and 1 base at J, with 4 bases in the middle. Germline CDR1 SGHVS, CDR2 FNYEAQ. This CDR3 contains 13 residues. DNA of the CDR3: TGTGCCAGCAGCTTAGGAGAGAACACTGAAGCTTTCTTT. This gives the protein CASSLGENTEAFF.

The chain couples TRBV7-8 to TRBJ2-3, with a weak D call TRBD1 (5 bases). V lost 5 bases and J lost 0, with 18 bases in between. Germline CDR1 is SGHVS and CDR2 is FQNEAQ. CDR3 size: 17 residues. For the CDR3, the DNA is TGTGCCAGCAGCCGGGCTCCGACAGCCGCTAGCACAGATACGCAGTATTTT. Its translation is CASSRAPTAASTDTQYF. Together with reference TRBV7-8 and TRBJ2-3, the CDR3 gives the full variable domain: GAGVSQSPRYKVAKRGQDVALRCDPISGHVSLFWYQQALGQGPEFLTYFQNEAQLDKSGLPSDRFFAERPEGSVSTLKIQRTQQEDSAVYLCASSRAPTAASTDTQYFGPGTRLTVL.

Details on this clone: An end of the junction does not agree with germline; a read error may underlie this. This chain joins TRBV5-1 and TRBJ2-7; D not resolved. The CDR3 covers 13 residues. Germline CDR1 reads SGHRS; CDR2 reads YFSETQ. CDR3 amino acids: CASSFIASHEQYF. In DNA form, the CDR3 reads TGCGCCAGCAGCTTTATCGCCTCCCACGAGCAGTACTTC.

The chain employs TRBV7-3 and TRBJ2-3, with TRBD2 matching 9 bases. V dropped 0 bases and J dropped 5; count of bases not matched to a gene: 6. CDR1 is SGHTA, CDR2 FQGTGA, per germline. The CDR3 has 16 amino acids. The CDR3 DNA is TGTGCCAGCAGCTTAACGGGCGGGAGGGCCGGAGATACGCAGTATTTT. The encoded protein is CASSLTGGRAGDTQYF.

For this clone: Other DNA sequences of this sample code for an identical CDR3. The DNA of the CDR3 is TGTGCCAGCAGCCCACAGGGGTATGGCTACACCTTC. It translates to CASSPQGYGYTF. The rearrangement joins TRBV2 to TRBJ1-2; TRBD1 agrees at 7 bases. CDR1 and CDR2 (germline): SNHLY, FYNNEI. The CDR3 length is 12 residues. With 6 bases clipped from V and 5 bases from J, the junction kept 3 bases outside the gene matches.

In its sample, this clone was seen once. CDR3: CASSLGVTEAFF. CDR3 nucleotides: TGTGCCAGCAGCTTAGGGGTGACTGAAGCTTTCTTT. The chain joins TRBV7-2 to TRBJ1-1; no reliable D call. Per germline, CDR1 SGHTA and CDR2 FQGNSA. V was clipped by 1 base and J by 5 bases, with 5 bases between them. This CDR3 region has 12 residues.

The chain couples TRBV28 to TRBJ2-7; D uncertain. Germline V gene data show CDR1 as MDHEN and CDR2 as SYDVKM. The ends were cut back, 10 bases at V and 0 bases at J, with 10 bases in the middle. This CDR3 has 12 residues. The CDR3 here is CANARNSYEQYF. Written as DNA, the CDR3 is TGTGCCAACGCACGCAACTCCTACGAGCAGTACTTC.

This clone was picked up a small number of times. This rearrangement joins TRBV5-1 to TRBJ1-2, with D unclear. This CDR3 contains 14 residues. Germline-derived CDR1 and CDR2 are SGHRS and YFSETQ. The V end was cut by 2 bases, the J end by 1 base, with 9 bases between. CDR3 nucleotides: TGCGCCAGCAGCTTACAGTCTGATAACTATGGCTACACCTTC. Its translation: CASSLQSDNYGYTF. Using reference TRBV5-1 and TRBJ1-2 for the parts outside the CDR3, the full variable domain is KAGVTQTPRYLIKTRGQQVTLSCSPISGHRSVSWYQQTPGQGLQFLFEYFSETQRNKGNFPGRFSGRQFSNSRSEMNVSTLELGDSALYLCASSLQSDNYGYTFGSGTRLTVV.